Shown below are 7 T cell receptor beta chains from a single sample sequenced in a study of T cell responses to AZD1222 COVID-19 vaccine. Sequencing used immunoSEQ multiplex PCR; TCRdb keeps in-frame clones, though not all of them. This sample has 150,000 or so clones, with 80% to 95% found just once. The sequences come from peripheral blood, collected 28 days after the second AZD1222 dose. The receptors originated from an adult who received the AZD1222 COVID-19 vaccine.

A single count supports this clone. The V gene is TRBV27, the J gene TRBJ1-1, with D perhaps matching TRBD1 (5 bases). Germline V gives CDR1 MNHEY, CDR2 SMNVEV (reference sequence). Deletions cut 5 bases from V and 4 bases from J, with 14 bases between. This CDR3 has 14 residues. The CDR3 nucleotides are TGTGCCAGCAGTCAAACCCGGGGGGGCACTGAAGCTTTCTTT. Encoded protein: CASSQTRGGTEAFF.

The genes are TRBV10-3 and TRBJ1-1; a weak D match, TRBD1 (6 bases). From germline, CDR1 is ENHRY and CDR2 SYGVKD. Between the trimmed V and J ends, which lost 0 bases and 2 bases, there was a span of 13 bases. CDR3 length: 16 residues. DNA for the CDR3: TGTGCCATCAGTGAGTCGAGGGGAGGGGGTAACACTGAAGCTTTCTTT. Protein sequence: CAISESRGGGNTEAFF.

The chain joins TRBV4-3 to TRBJ2-1, with 10 nucleotides matching TRBD2. With V trimmed by 0 bases and J by 4 bases, 9 bases remained unmatched. The germline V gene has CDR1 LGHNA and CDR2 YSLEER. The CDR3 is 18 amino acids. CDR3 sequence reads: CASSQEVLRGLAYNEQFF. Here the CDR3 DNA reads TGCGCCAGCAGCCAAGAGGTATTACGGGGACTAGCGTACAATGAGCAGTTCTTC.

The CDR3 nucleotides read TGTGCCAGCAGCTTGGAAGGACAGGGATATGGCTACACCTTC. Amino acids: CASSLEGQGYGYTF. The chain has TRBV5-5 and TRBJ1-2; 8 nucleotides match TRBD1. Trimming cost V 0 bases and J 5 bases; bases outside gene matches: 3. Germline V gene data show CDR1 as SGHKS and CDR2 as YYEKEE (reference sequence). The CDR3 covers 14 residues.

This chain links TRBV9 with TRBJ2-6; TRBD1 or TRBD2 may be the D gene (5 bases each). Between the trimmed V and J ends, which lost 4 bases and 0 bases, there was a span of 8 bases. CDR1 is SGDLS and CDR2 is YYNGEE in the germline V gene. This CDR3 contains 15 residues. DNA for the CDR3: TGTGCCAGCAGCCCAGGGACCTCTGGGGCCAACGTCCTGACTTTC. Encoded protein: CASSPGTSGANVLTF.

The chain couples TRBV7-2 to TRBJ1-5, with D unresolved. Per the germline V gene, CDR1 is SGHTA and CDR2 is FQGNSA. The V end lost 1 base, the J end lost 7 bases, and 11 bases lay between the germline ends. This CDR3 has 14 residues. This CDR3 reads CASSLVPGPQPQHF. CDR3 DNA sequence: TGTGCCAGCAGCTTAGTGCCAGGCCCACAGCCCCAGCATTTT.

V and J are TRBV10-3 and TRBJ1-6; D remains ambiguous. CDR3 length equals 15 residues. In germline, CDR1 is ENHRY, CDR2 SYGVKD. Trimming took 3 bases from V and 0 from J, leaving 6 bases between them. This chain's CDR3 is CAISEVGSYNSPLHF. The DNA of the CDR3 is TGTGCCATCAGTGAAGTAGGCTCCTATAATTCACCCCTCCACTTT.